These T cell receptor beta chains were read from a single sample in a study of early T cells in non-severe SARS-CoV-2 infection. TCRdb reprocessed the 5' RACE reads via MiXCR and lists one record per CDR3 protein. This table holds about 83,000 distinct CDR3 sequences, roughly a tenth found once. Sequencing was performed on whole blood, taken at baseline. Receptors were obtained from an adult who was a healthcare worker with PCR-confirmed SARS-CoV-2 infection or an uninfected control (not recorded which). The conserved cysteine and the conserved F or W are not part of the CDR3 here.

J gene | V gene | CDR3 protein
TRBJ2-5 | TRBV7-9 | ASSLRETQETQY
TRBJ1-2 | TRBV4-1 | ASSQEITGQLYGYT
TRBJ2-3 | TRBV5-1 | ASSAGQRTDTQY
TRBJ2-4 | TRBV7-9 | ASSALGNAQY
TRBJ2-1 | TRBV11-1 | ASSRRTSGMNEQF
TRBJ2-1 | TRBV5-6 | ASSSRHGARYNEQF
TRBJ2-1 | TRBV5-1 | ASSQKTGTYNEQF
TRBJ2-7 | TRBV18 | ASSGSQDGSPLY
TRBJ1-1 | TRBV6-4 | ASSEQGGSEAF
TRBJ1-4 | TRBV25-1 | ASSDALAEKLF
TRBJ2-5 | TRBV4-2 | ASSQNTGGIWTQY
TRBJ1-2 | TRBV28 | AISDRVYYGYT
TRBJ2-7 | TRBV24-1 | ANVQGASAYEQY
TRBJ1-1 | TRBV30 | AWSPTRNTEAF
TRBJ2-2 | TRBV6-2/TRBV6-3 | ASSYSATGELF
TRBJ1-6 | TRBV9 | ASSQGLTYNSPLH
TRBJ2-3 | TRBV6-1 | ASSRGTDPSTDTQY
TRBJ2-7 | TRBV27 | ASSGGRGGTGAYEQY
TRBJ2-5 | TRBV6-6 | ASCIGPRETQY
TRBJ2-7 | TRBV5-1 | ASSEGDGAIRRQY
TRBJ2-1 | TRBV4-1 | ASSQGLDNEQF
TRBJ2-1 | TRBV28 | ASSLAGGPINEQF
TRBJ2-3 | TRBV27 | ASSLRAGVLDTQY
TRBJ1-5 | TRBV20-1 | SARRAPDEPQH
TRBJ2-1 | TRBV18 | ASSTGTTQGNEQF
TRBJ1-4 | TRBV28 | ASSSSGTGNEKLF
TRBJ1-1 | TRBV5-1 | ASSLGDIGGTEAF
TRBJ2-7 | TRBV3-1 | ASSLFGSYEQY
TRBJ1-1 | TRBV7-9 | ASSLRELRTEAF
TRBJ2-1 | TRBV12-3/TRBV12-4 | ASSFDRYNEQF
TRBJ2-6 | TRBV20-1 | SARRASGGMSSGANVLT
TRBJ2-1 | TRBV14 | ASSRRTGAYNEQF
TRBJ2-5 | TRBV7-7 | ASSLKEQLTQY
TRBJ2-1 | TRBV18 | ASSPRLSGRSGNEQF
TRBJ2-7 | TRBV5-5 | ASSLNRGRYEQY
TRBJ2-7 | TRBV27 | ASSFRQGDEQY
TRBJ2-7 | TRBV12-3/TRBV12-4 | ASSLRNEQY
TRBJ2-3 | TRBV6-1 | ASSERTSGTLGGTDTQY
TRBJ2-1 | TRBV14 | ASSQVIRGEQF
TRBJ2-2 | TRBV4-1 | ASSHAGTTNTGELF
TRBJ2-7 | TRBV10-3 | AISDSGLARGAYEQY
TRBJ2-7 | TRBV7-8 | ASSLRFYEQY
TRBJ2-1 | TRBV6-4 | ASSEQGARNEQF
TRBJ2-5 | TRBV7-9 | ASSLSGSQETQY
TRBJ2-5 | TRBV7-2 | ASSLGLAGAGGAQY
TRBJ2-1 | TRBV7-9 | ASSLVSGRSNEQF
TRBJ2-2 | TRBV7-8 | ASSLGGSTGGLGLF
TRBJ1-1 | TRBV7-3 | ASSLPGETEAF
TRBJ1-1 | TRBV27 | ASSLRTANTEAF
TRBJ2-1 | TRBV11-2 | ASSYNEQF
TRBJ2-5 | TRBV24-1 | ATSDFLETQY